This T cell receptor beta chain derives from a study of shared clonotypes between healthy human individuals. Study overall: The study drew on two women and three men aged 18 to 49 as donors. Study-level results: It was observed that approximately 5% of naive CD4 clonotypes were shared across a handful of donors.

Deep-level assay runs were performed. In replicate PCRs of sorted subsets, roughly 200 ng DNA, about 30,000 T cell genomes, was used. Libraries were prepared by immunoSEQ multiplex PCR; TCRdb keeps only in-frame clonotypes and omits some of them. The data contain around 2.5 million clones, over 85% of them singletons. Details on this clone: The target antigen is unknown.

The CDR3 loop spans 12 amino acids. Source material: naive CD4+ T cells from PBMCs. The subset here: CD45RA+ positively selected. V usage is TRBV21-1 and J usage is TRBJ1-2. TRBV21-1 is classified as a pseudogene. The TCR comes from a man aged 18 to 30 in good health. Some clones in this sample may be carry-over from other donors' samples. CDR3 sequence: CASRPGICGYTF. The CDR3 DNA sequence: TGTGCCAGCAGACCGGGAATTTGTGGCTACACCTTC.